The clone carrying this TCR beta chain is medium-sized (0.01 to 0.1%) in the sample. Its antigen remains unknown. Alpha and beta constant-region primers primed reverse transcription of about 470 ng RNA. Alpha and beta chain libraries were made separately by chain-specific third strand synthesis with multiplexing indices. A 5' RACE adapter with a random hexamer and the SP2 primer site was joined to cDNA. TCRdb re-derived calls from the 5' RACE reads in MiXCR, one entry per CDR3 protein. The sample comprises around 4,000 distinct CDR3 sequences, around 8% of which are singletons, and roughly 37% rests with the top ten. Trimming left V 3 bases short and J 8 bases short, with 10 bases between. CDR3 length equals 12 residues. CDR1 is MNHEY, CDR2 SMNVEV, per germline (reference sequence). This sample was taken from a study of HIV-infected patients and healthy controls. Findings of the study overall: Treated samples reflected only about three months of therapy, arguably too short to observe immune reconstitution.

Follow-up blood was drawn about 14 weeks, roughly three months, after antiretroviral therapy began. All unsorted peripheral T cells were captured because whole blood was used without fractionation. This TCR derives from an adult with HIV infection. The chain joins TRBV27 to TRBJ1-1, with D possibly matching TRBD1 (5 bases). The source was blood, collected during antiretroviral therapy. This chain's CDR3 is CASSLTRGEAFF. Here the CDR3 DNA reads TGTGCCAGCAGTTTGACGCGGGGCGAAGCTTTCTTT.